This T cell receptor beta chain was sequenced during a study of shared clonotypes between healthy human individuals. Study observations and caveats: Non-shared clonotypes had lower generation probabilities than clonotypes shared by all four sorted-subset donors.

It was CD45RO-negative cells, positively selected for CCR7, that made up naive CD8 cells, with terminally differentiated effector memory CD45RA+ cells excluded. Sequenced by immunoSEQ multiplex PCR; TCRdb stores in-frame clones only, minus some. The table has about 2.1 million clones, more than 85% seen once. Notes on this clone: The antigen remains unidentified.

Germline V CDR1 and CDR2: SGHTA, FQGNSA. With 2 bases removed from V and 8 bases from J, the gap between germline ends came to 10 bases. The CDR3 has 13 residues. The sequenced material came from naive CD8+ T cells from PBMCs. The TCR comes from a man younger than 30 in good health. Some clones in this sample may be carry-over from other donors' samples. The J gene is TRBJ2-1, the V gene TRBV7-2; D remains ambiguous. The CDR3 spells CASSLKPGDEQFF. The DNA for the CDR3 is TGTGCCAGCAGCTTAAAGCCAGGCGATGAGCAGTTCTTC. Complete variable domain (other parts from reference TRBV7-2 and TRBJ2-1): GAGVSQSPSNKVTEKGKDVELRCDPISGHTALYWYRQSLGQGLEFLIYFQGNSAPDKSGLPSDRFSAERTGGSVSTLTIQRTQQEDSAVYLCASSLKPGDEQFFGPGTRLTVL.